This is a list of T cell receptor beta chains from one sample in a study of cytomegalovirus exposure and HLA in healthy donors. TCRdb's table, derived via immunoSEQ multiplex PCR, lists solely in-frame clones and lacks some. The sample contains more than 120,000 clones, around 85% of which appear only once. Sequenced: PBMCs. The receptors were sampled from a woman aged 25-40 years in good health and CMV-seronegative. Each CDR3 is given without its conserved first and last residue. Each record gives: D gene, clone size, V gene, CDR3 protein. The D gene is left open where the match is weak. Where a row states a size, it is once, few, many or the class of an expanded clone; other rows omit it.

D: TRBD1
size: -
V: TRBV19
CDR3: ASSIPGQGAVGTEAF

D: -
size: -
V: TRBV29-1
CDR3: STRTVGNTEAF

D: TRBD1
size: -
V: TRBV29-1
CDR3: SWDSPGSYEQY

D: TRBD1
size: once
V: TRBV5-5
CDR3: ATNLGTGFIYGYT

D: -
size: -
V: TRBV19
CDR3: ASSMAGVNQPQH

D: -
size: -
V: TRBV7-2
CDR3: ASSLIRAGANVLT

D: -
size: -
V: TRBV7-2
CDR3: ASSSARGGGLNEQF

D: TRBD1
size: -
V: TRBV28
CDR3: ASSFRTGAREKLF

D: TRBD1
size: once
V: TRBV2
CDR3: ASSERTGHNEQF

D: -
size: -
V: TRBV25-1
CDR3: ASSESNSRKLF

D: -
size: -
V: TRBV29-1
CDR3: SVLIRAYEQY

D: -
size: -
V: TRBV29-1
CDR3: SVEGRDYEQY

D: -
size: -
V: TRBV21-1
CDR3: ASSKDPPSGGYT

D: TRBD1
size: -
V: TRBV19
CDR3: ASSRTGENEKLF

D: TRBD1
size: -
V: TRBV30
CDR3: AWSFGQGEKGEF

D: -
size: few
V: TRBV5-1
CDR3: ASSLGRNTEAF

D: TRBD2
size: few
V: TRBV15
CDR3: ATSINREGSYEQF

D: -
size: -
V: TRBV4-2
CDR3: ASSQERFATNEKLF

D: -
size: -
V: TRBV14
CDR3: ASSQGIFGETQY

D: -
size: -
V: TRBV6-6
CDR3: ASNSRTAAGRAQH